The rows below give T cell receptor beta chains drawn from one sample of a study of cytomegalovirus exposure and HLA in healthy donors. The data were produced by immunoSEQ multiplex PCR, yet TCRdb's version contains in-frame clones alone and is incomplete. The sample lists about 200,000 clones; roughly 80% were seen once. The sequencing input was PBMCs. The receptors here all came from a young woman in good health and CMV-seronegative. The CDR3 runs from the conserved cysteine through the conserved F or W. D genes are given only for firm matches. Part of the rows lack a size; the others show once, few, many or a class for expanded clones.

abundance,v_gene,d_gene,j_gene,CDR3aa,CDR3nt
NA,TRBV25-1,NA,TRBJ2-3,CASSGGAGNTDTQYF,TGTGCCAGCAGTGGGGGGGCCGGGAACACAGATACGCAGTATTTT
NA,TRBV29-1,TRBD1,TRBJ2-1,CSAKNRGTYNEQFF,TGCAGCGCTAAAAACAGGGGCACCTACAATGAGCAGTTCTTC
NA,TRBV4-1,NA,TRBJ2-2,CASSDSPGQNTGELFF,TGCGCCAGCAGCGATAGTCCGGGACAGAACACCGGGGAGCTGTTTTTT
NA,TRBV11-2,NA,TRBJ2-7,CASSSHSFDEQYF,TGTGCCAGCAGCTCCCACTCTTTCGACGAGCAGTACTTC
NA,TRBV7-9,NA,TRBJ1-6,CASSPRTPSDKNNSPLHF,TGTGCCAGCAGCCCTAGAACACCGAGTGATAAGAATAATTCACCCCTCCACTTT
NA,TRBV27,NA,TRBJ2-6,CASSLQGEAGANVLTF,TGTGCCAGCAGTTTACAGGGAGAAGCTGGGGCCAACGTCCTGACTTTC
NA,TRBV5-1,NA,TRBJ2-3,CASSARDTQYF,TGCGCCAGCAGCGCTAGAGATACGCAGTATTTT
few,TRBV9,TRBD1,TRBJ1-1,CASSPGGGQGVWGTEAFF,TGTGCCAGCAGCCCCGGAGGGGGACAGGGTGTATGGGGGACTGAAGCTTTCTTT
NA,TRBV2,NA,TRBJ2-5,CASSAERQETQYF,TGTGCCAGCAGTGCGGAGAGACAAGAGACCCAGTACTTC
few,TRBV10-2,TRBD1,TRBJ2-1,CASQTDRDNEQFF,TGCGCCAGCCAAACGGACAGGGACAATGAGCAGTTCTTC
NA,TRBV15,NA,TRBJ1-5,CATSTTFGDNQPQHF,TGTGCCACCAGCACTACATTTGGGGACAATCAGCCCCAGCATTTT
once,TRBV27,TRBD1,TRBJ1-2,CASSPPGTAFGYTF,TGTGCCAGCAGTCCCCCCGGGACAGCCTTCGGCTACACCTTC
NA,TRBV30,NA,TRBJ1-5,CAWSVSHSNQPQHF,TGTGCCTGGAGTGTTTCCCATAGCAATCAGCCCCAGCATTTT
NA,TRBV13,TRBD1,TRBJ1-2,CASSPRPGQGITNYGYTF,TGTGCCAGCAGCCCCAGGCCGGGACAGGGAATAACTAACTATGGCTACACCTTC
NA,TRBV6-5,NA,TRBJ2-7,CASSYGHEQYF,TGTGCCAGCAGTTACGGACACGAGCAGTACTTC
NA,TRBV6-5,TRBD1,TRBJ1-1,CASLRGGTIEAFF,TGTGCCAGCCTCAGGGGGGGCACAATTGAAGCTTTCTTT
NA,TRBV6-6,NA,TRBJ1-2,CASSYSTTGGTYGYTF,TGTGCCAGCAGTTATAGCACCACTGGGGGGACGTATGGCTACACCTTC
NA,TRBV5-1,TRBD2,TRBJ2-1,CASSRTSGRGYNEQFF,TGCGCCAGCAGCCGGACTAGCGGAAGGGGGTACAATGAGCAGTTCTTC
NA,TRBV5-1,TRBD1,TRBJ2-7,CASSSGTASYEQYF,TGCGCCAGCAGCTCCGGGACAGCTTCCTACGAGCAGTACTTC
NA,TRBV27,NA,TRBJ2-2,CASSLLEGNGELFF,TGTGCCAGCAGTTTATTAGAAGGGAACGGGGAGCTGTTTTTT
NA,TRBV6-6,TRBD1,TRBJ2-5,CASRERTGRETQYF,TGTGCCAGCAGGGAGAGGACAGGGAGAGAGACCCAGTACTTC
NA,TRBV25-1,TRBD2,TRBJ2-3,CASSGYSSGRAPDTQYF,TGTGCCAGCAGTGGTTATTCTAGCGGGAGGGCCCCAGATACGCAGTATTTT
few,TRBV2,NA,TRBJ1-4,CASLATNEKLFF,TGTGCCAGTCTTGCAACTAATGAAAAACTGTTTTTT
NA,TRBV15,TRBD1,TRBJ1-1,CATSRDRTGGNTEAFF,TGTGCCACCAGCAGAGACCGGACAGGGGGGAACACTGAAGCTTTCTTT
few,TRBV18,NA,TRBJ1-2,CASSPDTQVNYGYTF,TGTGCCAGCTCACCTGACACCCAGGTTAACTATGGCTACACCTTC
NA,TRBV5-1,NA,TRBJ2-5,CASSVVRAPETQYF,TGCGCCAGCAGCGTCGTCCGGGCCCCGGAGACCCAGTACTTC
NA,TRBV6-5,TRBD1,TRBJ1-2,CASSSDRGLDGYTF,TGTGCCAGCAGTTCCGACAGGGGCCTAGATGGCTACACCTTC
NA,TRBV7-2,TRBD2,TRBJ2-5,CASSLKREGSQYF,TGTGCCAGCAGCTTAAAGCGGGAGGGGTCCCAGTACTTC
NA,TRBV9,NA,TRBJ2-7,CASSVGGGGGSTYEQYF,TGTGCCAGCAGCGTCGGGGGAGGTGGGGGTTCCACCTACGAGCAGTACTTC
NA,TRBV2,NA,TRBJ1-5,CASSAGAFNSNQPQHF,TGTGCCAGCAGTGCAGGGGCCTTTAATAGCAATCAGCCCCAGCATTTT
NA,TRBV5-1,NA,TRBJ2-7,CASSLDRVSLQQYF,TGCGCCAGCAGCTTGGACAGAGTATCCCTGCAGCAGTACTTC
NA,TRBV4-2,NA,TRBJ2-1,CASSQDLRANEQFF,TGTGCCAGCAGCCAAGATCTACGAGCGAATGAGCAGTTCTTC
NA,TRBV5-1,TRBD1,TRBJ1-2,CASSFRTGGSQNYGYTF,TGCGCCAGCAGCTTCCGGACAGGGGGCTCCCAAAACTATGGCTACACCTTC
NA,TRBV7-6,TRBD2,TRBJ2-7,CASSLAAGGWYEQYF,TGTGCCAGCAGCTTAGCGGCGGGGGGGTGGTACGAGCAGTACTTC
NA,TRBV28,NA,TRBJ1-2,CASGRGTVYGYTF,TGTGCCAGCGGGCGGGGTACGGTCTATGGCTACACCTTC
NA,TRBV18,NA,TRBJ1-2,CASSPPQNGNYGYTF,TGTGCCAGCTCACCACCTCAAAACGGAAACTATGGCTACACCTTC
few,TRBV5-1,TRBD2,TRBJ2-3,CASSIGTSHFSTDTQYF,TGCGCCAGCAGTATCGGGACTAGTCATTTTAGCACAGATACGCAGTATTTT
NA,TRBV30,NA,TRBJ2-7,CAWTPPAGDYEQYF,TGTGCCTGGACCCCCCCGGCCGGGGACTACGAGCAGTACTTC
NA,TRBV2,NA,TRBJ1-5,CASSEGRGNQPQHF,TGTGCCAGCAGTGAAGGCAGGGGAAATCAGCCCCAGCATTTT
NA,TRBV18,NA,TRBJ1-1,CASSPGGPKGFTEAFF,TGTGCCAGCTCACCAGGAGGGCCAAAGGGGTTCACTGAAGCTTTCTTT
NA,TRBV18,NA,TRBJ1-6,CASSPATSYNSPLHF,TGTGCCAGCTCACCGGCGACCTCCTATAATTCACCCCTCCACTTT
NA,TRBV10-3,TRBD1,TRBJ1-2,CAISESEGAEGYTF,TGTGCCATCAGTGAGTCGGAGGGGGCTGAGGGCTACACCTTC
once,TRBV19,TRBD2,TRBJ2-7,CASSARTSAYEQYF,TGTGCCAGTAGTGCGCGGACTAGCGCCTACGAGCAGTACTTC
NA,TRBV10-1,TRBD1,TRBJ2-7,CASSESWDRAYEQYF,TGCGCCAGCAGTGAGTCGTGGGACAGGGCTTACGAGCAGTACTTC
NA,TRBV14,NA,TRBJ1-1,CASSPSYRVGMNTEAFF,TGTGCCAGCAGCCCCTCGTACAGGGTGGGGATGAACACTGAAGCTTTCTTT
NA,TRBV27,NA,TRBJ2-4,CASSLGGENIQYF,TGTGCCAGCAGCCTAGGGGGGGAGAACATTCAGTACTTC